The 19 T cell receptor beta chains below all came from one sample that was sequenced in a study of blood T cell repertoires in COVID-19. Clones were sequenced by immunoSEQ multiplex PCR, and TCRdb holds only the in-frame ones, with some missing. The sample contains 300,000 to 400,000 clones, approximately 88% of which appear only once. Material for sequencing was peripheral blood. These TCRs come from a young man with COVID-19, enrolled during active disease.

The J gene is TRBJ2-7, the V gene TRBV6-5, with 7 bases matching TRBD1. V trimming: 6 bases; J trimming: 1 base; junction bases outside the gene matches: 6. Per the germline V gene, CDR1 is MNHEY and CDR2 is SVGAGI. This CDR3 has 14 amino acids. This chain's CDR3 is CASSGRGQSYEQYF. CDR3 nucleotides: TGTGCCAGCAGCGGCCGGGGACAGTCCTACGAGCAGTACTTC.

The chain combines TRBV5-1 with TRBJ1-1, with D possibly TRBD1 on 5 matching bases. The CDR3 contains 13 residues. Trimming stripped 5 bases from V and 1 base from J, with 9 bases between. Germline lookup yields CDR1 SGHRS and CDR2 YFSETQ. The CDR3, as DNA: TGCGCCAGCAGAAAAGGGGAGAACACTGAAGCTTTCTTT. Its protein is CASRKGENTEAFF.

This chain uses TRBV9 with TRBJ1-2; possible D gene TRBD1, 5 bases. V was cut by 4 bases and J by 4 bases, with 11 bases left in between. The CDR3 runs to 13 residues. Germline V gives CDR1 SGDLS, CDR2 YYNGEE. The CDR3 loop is CASSPQGSYGYTF. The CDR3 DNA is TGTGCCAGCAGCCCGCAGGGTTCCTATGGCTACACCTTC.

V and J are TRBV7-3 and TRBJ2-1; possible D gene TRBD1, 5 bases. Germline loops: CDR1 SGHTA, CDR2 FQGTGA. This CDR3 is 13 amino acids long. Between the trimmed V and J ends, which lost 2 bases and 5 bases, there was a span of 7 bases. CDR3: CASSLGHNNEQFF. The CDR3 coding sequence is TGTGCCAGCAGCTTAGGACATAACAATGAGCAGTTCTTC.

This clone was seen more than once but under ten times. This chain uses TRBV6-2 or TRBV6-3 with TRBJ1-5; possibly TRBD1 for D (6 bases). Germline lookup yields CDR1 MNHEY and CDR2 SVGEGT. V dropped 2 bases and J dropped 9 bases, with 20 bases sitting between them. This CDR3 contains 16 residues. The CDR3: CASSYDRDKPRLPQHF. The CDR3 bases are TGTGCCAGCAGTTACGATAGGGACAAGCCTCGATTGCCCCAGCATTTT.

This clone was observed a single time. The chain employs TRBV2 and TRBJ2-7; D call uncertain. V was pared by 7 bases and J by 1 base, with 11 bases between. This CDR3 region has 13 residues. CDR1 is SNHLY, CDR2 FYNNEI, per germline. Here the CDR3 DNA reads TGTGCCAGCACTGACATACTATCCTACGAGCAGTACTTC. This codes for CASTDILSYEQYF. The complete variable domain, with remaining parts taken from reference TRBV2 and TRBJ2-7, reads EPEVTQTPSHQVTQMGQEVILRCVPISNHLYFYWYRQILGQKVEFLVSFYNNEISEKSEIFDDQFSVERPDGSNFTLKIRSTKLEDSAMYFCASTDILSYEQYFGPGTRLTVT.

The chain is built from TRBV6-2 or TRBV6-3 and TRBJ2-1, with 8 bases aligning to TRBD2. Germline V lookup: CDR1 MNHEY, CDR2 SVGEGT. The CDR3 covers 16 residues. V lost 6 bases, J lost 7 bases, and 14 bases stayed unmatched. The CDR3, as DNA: TGTGCCAGCAGCTATCTCGCGGCGGGAGGAGGTAATGAGCAGTTCTTC. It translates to CASSYLAAGGGNEQFF.

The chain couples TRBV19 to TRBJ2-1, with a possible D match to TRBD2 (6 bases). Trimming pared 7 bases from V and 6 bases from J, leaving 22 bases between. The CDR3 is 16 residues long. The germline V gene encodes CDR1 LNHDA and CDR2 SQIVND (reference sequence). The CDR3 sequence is CASTPRGTTSGNEQFF. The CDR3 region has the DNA TGTGCCAGTACACCTCGGGGGACGACAAGCGGCAATGAGCAGTTCTTC.

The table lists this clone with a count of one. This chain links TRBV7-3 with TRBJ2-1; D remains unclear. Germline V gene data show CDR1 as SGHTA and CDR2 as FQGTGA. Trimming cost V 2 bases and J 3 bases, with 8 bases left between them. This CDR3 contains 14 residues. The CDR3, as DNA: TGTGCCAGCAGCTTATGGCCAGGCTACAATGAGCAGTTCTTC. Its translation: CASSLWPGYNEQFF.

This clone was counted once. CDR3 DNA sequence: TGTGCCAGCAGCGTAGCGTCCGGGACAGGTATCGAGACCCAGTACTTC. As protein: CASSVASGTGIETQYF. This chain connects TRBV9 to TRBJ2-5, with 8 bases that match TRBD1. V lost 0 bases and J lost 5; bases outside the gene matches: 9. Germline CDR1 is SGDLS and CDR2 is YYNGEE. The CDR3 covers 16 residues.

CDR3 loop: CSARNRGQGPYEQYF. Here the CDR3 DNA reads TGCAGCGCACGGAATAGGGGACAGGGACCTTACGAGCAGTACTTC. The V gene is TRBV29-1, the J gene TRBJ2-7, with 9 positions matching TRBD1. The trim removed 7 bases at V and 4 bases at J, leaving 14 bases unmatched. Germline loops: CDR1 SQVTM, CDR2 ANQGSEA. CDR3 length: 15 residues.

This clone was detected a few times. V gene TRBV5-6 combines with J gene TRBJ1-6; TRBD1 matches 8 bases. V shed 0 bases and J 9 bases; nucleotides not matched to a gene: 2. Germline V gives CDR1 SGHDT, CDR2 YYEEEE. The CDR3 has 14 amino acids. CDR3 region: CASSLGTGFSPLHF. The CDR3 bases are TGTGCCAGCAGCTTGGGGACAGGGTTTTCACCCCTCCACTTT.

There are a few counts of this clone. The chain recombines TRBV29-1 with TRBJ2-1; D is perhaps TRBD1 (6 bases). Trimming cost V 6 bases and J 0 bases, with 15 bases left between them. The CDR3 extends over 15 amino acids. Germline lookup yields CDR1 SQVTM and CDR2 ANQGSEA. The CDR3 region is CSVNPPGVSYNEQFF. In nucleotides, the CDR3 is TGCAGCGTCAACCCCCCAGGGGTCTCCTACAATGAGCAGTTCTTC.

CDR3 in DNA: TGTGCCAGCAGCCAAGGACATGTGGGACAGCCGGCAGCTAATGAAAAACTGTTTTTT. Its translation: CASSQGHVGQPAANEKLFF. The rearrangement joins TRBV3-1 (or the pseudogene TRBV3-2) to TRBJ1-4, with 7 nucleotides matching TRBD1. Germline V lookup: CDR1 LGHDT, CDR2 YNNKEL (reference sequence). With V trimmed by 1 base and J by 3 bases, 14 bases remained unmatched. The CDR3 sequence is 19 residues long.

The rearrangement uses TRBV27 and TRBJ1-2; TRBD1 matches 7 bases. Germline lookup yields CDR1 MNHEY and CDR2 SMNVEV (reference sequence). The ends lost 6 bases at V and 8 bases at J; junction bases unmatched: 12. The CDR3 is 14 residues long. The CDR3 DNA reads TGTGCCAGCAGCCAACTCATCCAGGGGGAGGGCTACACCTTC. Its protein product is CASSQLIQGEGYTF.

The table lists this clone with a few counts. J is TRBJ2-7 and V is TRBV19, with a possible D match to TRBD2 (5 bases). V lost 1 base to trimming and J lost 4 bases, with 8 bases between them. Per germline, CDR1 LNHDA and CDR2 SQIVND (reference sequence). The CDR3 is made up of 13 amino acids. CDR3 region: CASSIGVAYEQYF. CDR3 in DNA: TGTGCCAGTAGTATAGGGGTAGCGTACGAGCAGTACTTC.

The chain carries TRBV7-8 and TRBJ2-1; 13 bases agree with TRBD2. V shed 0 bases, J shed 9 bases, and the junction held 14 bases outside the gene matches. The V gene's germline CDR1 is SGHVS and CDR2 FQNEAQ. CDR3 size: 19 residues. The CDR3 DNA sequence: TGTGCCAGCAGCTTAGCGCCGGGACTAGCGGGAAGGGGGCTCAGTGAGCAGTTCTTC. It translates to CASSLAPGLAGRGLSEQFF.

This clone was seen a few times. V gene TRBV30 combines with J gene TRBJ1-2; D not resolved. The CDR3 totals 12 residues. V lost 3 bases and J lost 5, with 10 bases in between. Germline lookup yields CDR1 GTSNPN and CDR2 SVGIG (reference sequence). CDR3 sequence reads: CAWSSGKYGYTF. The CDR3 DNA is TGTGCCTGGAGCTCGGGGAAATATGGCTACACCTTC. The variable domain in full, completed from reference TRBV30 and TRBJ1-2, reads SQTIHQWPATLVQPVGSPLSLECTVEGTSNPNLYWYRQAAGRGLQLLFYSVGIGQISSEVPQNLSASRPQDRQFILSSKKLLLSDSGFYLCAWSSGKYGYTFGSGTRLTVV.

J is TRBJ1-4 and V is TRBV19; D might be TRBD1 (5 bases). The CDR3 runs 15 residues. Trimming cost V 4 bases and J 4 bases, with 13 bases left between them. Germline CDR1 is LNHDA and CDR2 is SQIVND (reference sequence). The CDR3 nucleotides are TGTGCCAGTAGTAGTGCGGGGCGAGGTAATGAAAAACTGTTTTTT. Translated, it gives CASSSAGRGNEKLFF.